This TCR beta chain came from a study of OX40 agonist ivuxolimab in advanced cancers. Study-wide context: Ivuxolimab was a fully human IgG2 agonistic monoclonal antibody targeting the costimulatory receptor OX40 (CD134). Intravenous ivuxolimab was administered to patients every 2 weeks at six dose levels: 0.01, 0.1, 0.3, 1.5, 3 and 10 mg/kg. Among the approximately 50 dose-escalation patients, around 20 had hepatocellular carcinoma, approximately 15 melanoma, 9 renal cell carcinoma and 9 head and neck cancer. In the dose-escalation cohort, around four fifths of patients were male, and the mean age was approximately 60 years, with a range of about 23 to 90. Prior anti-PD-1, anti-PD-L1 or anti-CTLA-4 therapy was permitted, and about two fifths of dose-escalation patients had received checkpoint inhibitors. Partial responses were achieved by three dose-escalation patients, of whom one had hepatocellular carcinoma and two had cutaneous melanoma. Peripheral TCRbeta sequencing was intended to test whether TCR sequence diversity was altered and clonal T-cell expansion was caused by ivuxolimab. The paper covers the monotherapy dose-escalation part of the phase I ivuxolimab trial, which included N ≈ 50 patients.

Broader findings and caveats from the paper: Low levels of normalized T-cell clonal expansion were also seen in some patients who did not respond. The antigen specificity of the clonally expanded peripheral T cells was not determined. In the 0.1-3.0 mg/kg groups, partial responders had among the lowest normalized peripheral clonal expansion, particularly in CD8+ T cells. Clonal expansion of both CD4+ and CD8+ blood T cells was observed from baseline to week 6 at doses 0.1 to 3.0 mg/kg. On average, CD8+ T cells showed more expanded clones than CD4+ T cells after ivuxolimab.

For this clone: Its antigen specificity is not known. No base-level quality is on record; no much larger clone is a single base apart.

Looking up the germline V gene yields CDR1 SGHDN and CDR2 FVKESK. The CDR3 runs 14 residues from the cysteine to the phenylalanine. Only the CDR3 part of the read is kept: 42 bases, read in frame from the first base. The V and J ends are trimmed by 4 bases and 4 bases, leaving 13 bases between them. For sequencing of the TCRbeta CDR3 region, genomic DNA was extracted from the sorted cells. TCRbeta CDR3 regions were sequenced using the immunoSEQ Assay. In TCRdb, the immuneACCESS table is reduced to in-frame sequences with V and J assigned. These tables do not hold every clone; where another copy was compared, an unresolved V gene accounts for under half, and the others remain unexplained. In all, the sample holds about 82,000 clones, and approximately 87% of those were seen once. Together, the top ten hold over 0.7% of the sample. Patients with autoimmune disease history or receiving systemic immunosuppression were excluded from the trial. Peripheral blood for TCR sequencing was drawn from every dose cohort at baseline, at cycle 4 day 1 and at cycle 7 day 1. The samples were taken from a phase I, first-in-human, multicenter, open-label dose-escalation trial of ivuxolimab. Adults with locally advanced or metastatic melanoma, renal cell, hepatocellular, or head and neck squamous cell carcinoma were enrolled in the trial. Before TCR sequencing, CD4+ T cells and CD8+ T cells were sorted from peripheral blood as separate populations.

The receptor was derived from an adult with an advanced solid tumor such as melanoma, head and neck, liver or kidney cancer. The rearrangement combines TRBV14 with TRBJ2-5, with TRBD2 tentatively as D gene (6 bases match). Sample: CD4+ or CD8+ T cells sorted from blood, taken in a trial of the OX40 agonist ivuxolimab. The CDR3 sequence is CASSPRTGGETQYF. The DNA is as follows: TGTGCCAGCAGCCCCCGGACCGGGGGAGAGACCCAGTACTTC.